This T cell receptor (beta chain) was documented in a study of blood T cell repertoires in COVID-19. Turning to the study itself: Sample material is recorded as cDNA or gDNA derived from T cells, B-cell-depleted T cells, or PBMCs.

In the original analysis: By means of reference gene primer amplification, nucleated cell counts were estimated. Produced via immunoSEQ multiplex PCR; TCRdb's table is partial and in-frame only. D and trimming were read from the DNA, whereas the V and J calls and clone size are those reported in that table. The table records 150,000 to 200,000 clones, around four fifths of them present only once. CDR1 is MNHEY, CDR2 SMNVEV, per germline (reference sequence). This CDR3 has 15 amino acids. V gave up 0 bases and J gave up 1 base, with 6 bases separating them. The V gene is TRBV27, the J gene TRBJ2-2; D call uncertain. The origin of this receptor is a woman in her forties or fifties in a cohort exposed to, infected with or recovered from COVID-19 (not recorded which). The sample taken for sequencing was PBMCs or T cells enriched from blood (not recorded which). Here the CDR3 DNA reads TGTGCCAGCAGTTTATCATCCAGGAACACCGGGGAGCTGTTTTTT. Encoded protein: CASSLSSRNTGELFF.